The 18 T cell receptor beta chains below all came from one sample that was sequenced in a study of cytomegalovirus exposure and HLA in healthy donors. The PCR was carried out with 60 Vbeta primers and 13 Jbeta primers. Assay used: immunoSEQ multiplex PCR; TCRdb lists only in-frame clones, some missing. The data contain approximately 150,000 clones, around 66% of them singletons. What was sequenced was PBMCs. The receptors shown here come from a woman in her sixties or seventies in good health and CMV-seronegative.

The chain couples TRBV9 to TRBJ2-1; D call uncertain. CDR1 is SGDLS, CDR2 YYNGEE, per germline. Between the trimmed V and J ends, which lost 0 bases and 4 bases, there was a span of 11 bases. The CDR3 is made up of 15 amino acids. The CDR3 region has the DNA TGTGCCAGCAGCGTAGCGGCAGGTTGGTACAATGAGCAGTTCTTC. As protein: CASSVAAGWYNEQFF.

The DNA of the CDR3 is TGTGCCAGCAGCTTAGCGCTTGGAGGGGATAGCTACACCTTC. As protein: CASSLALGGDSYTF. The rearrangement links TRBV7-2 to TRBJ1-2; D may be TRBD1 (5 bases). Germline assignment: CDR1 SGHTA and CDR2 FQGNSA. Between the trimmed V and J ends, which lost 0 bases and 9 bases, there was a span of 14 bases. The CDR3 loop spans 14 amino acids.

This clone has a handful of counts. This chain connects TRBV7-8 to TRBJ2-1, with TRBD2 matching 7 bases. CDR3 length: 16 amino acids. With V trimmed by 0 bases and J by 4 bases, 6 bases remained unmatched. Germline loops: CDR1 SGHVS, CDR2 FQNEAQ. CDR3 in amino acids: CASSLAKRGLYNEQFF. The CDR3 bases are TGTGCCAGCAGCTTAGCGAAGCGGGGTCTTTACAATGAGCAGTTCTTC.

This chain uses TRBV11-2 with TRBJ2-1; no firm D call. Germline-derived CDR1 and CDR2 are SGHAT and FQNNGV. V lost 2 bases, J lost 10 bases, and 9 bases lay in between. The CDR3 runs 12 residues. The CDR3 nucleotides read TGTGCCAGCAGCTTATCAGGTTCGGAGCAGTTCTTC. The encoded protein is CASSLSGSEQFF.

CDR3 sequence: CASSQLAGGLNTGELFF. CDR3 nucleotide sequence: TGTGCCAGCAGCCAACTAGCGGGGGGCCTTAACACCGGGGAGCTGTTTTTT. The chain links TRBV7-6 to TRBJ2-2, with 12 bases identical to TRBD2. Looked up from germline, CDR1 is SGHVS and CDR2 is FNYEAQ. This CDR3 is built from 17 residues. V trimming: 5 bases; J trimming: 2 bases; junction bases outside the gene matches: 6. Supplemented by reference TRBV7-6 and TRBJ2-2, the full variable domain reads GAGVSQSPRYKVTKRGQDVALRCDPISGHVSLYWYRQALGQGPEFLTYFNYEAQQDKSGLPNDRFSAERPEGSISTLTIQRTEQRDSAMYRCASSQLAGGLNTGELFFGEGSRLTVL.

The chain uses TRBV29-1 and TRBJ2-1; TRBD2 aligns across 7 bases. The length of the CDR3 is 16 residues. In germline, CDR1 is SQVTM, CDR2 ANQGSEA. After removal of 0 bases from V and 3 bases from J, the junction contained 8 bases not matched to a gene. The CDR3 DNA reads TGCAGCGTTGAAGATCAAAGGCTAGCGGTCTACAATGAGCAGTTCTTC. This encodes CSVEDQRLAVYNEQFF.

The CDR3 sequence: CASSQVGTPEPYEQYF. The CDR3 DNA follows: TGCGCCAGCAGCCAAGTCGGGACACCCGAACCCTACGAGCAGTACTTC. J is TRBJ2-7 and V is TRBV4-1; the D gene is possibly TRBD1 (6 bases). The V end was cut by 1 base, the J end by 2 bases, with 15 bases between. This CDR3 is built from 16 residues. Germline V gene lookup returns CDR1 MGHRA and CDR2 YSYEKL.

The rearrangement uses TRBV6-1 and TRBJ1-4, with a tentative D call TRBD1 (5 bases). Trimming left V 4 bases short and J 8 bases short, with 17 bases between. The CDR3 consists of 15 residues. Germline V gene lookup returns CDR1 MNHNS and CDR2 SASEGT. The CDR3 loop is CASSGLGRGGEKLFF. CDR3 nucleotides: TGTGCCAGCAGTGGTCTGGGGCGGGGAGGAGAAAAACTGTTTTTT.

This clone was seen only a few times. In DNA form, the CDR3 reads TGTGCCAGCAATAAGGGGCGAGACTATGGCTACACCTTC. Translation: CASNKGRDYGYTF. This sequence joins TRBV2 and TRBJ1-2, with D possibly matching TRBD1 (5 bases). Trimming took off 7 bases at V and 3 bases at J, with 12 bases between the two ends. This CDR3 has 13 residues. CDR1 is SNHLY, CDR2 FYNNEI, per germline.

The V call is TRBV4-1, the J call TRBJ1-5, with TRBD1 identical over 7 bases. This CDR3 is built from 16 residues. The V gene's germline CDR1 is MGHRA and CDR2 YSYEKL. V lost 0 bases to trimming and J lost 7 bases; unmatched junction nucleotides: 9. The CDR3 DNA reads TGCGCCAGCAGCCAAGAAGGGGGCAGGCTACCACAGCCCCAGCATTTT. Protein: CASSQEGGRLPQPQHF.

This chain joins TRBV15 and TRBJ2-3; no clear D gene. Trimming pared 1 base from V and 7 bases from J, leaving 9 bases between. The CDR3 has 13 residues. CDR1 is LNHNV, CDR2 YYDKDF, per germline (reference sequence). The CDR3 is CATSRGAGYTQYF. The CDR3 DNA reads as TGTGCCACCAGCAGAGGGGCAGGATATACGCAGTATTTT.

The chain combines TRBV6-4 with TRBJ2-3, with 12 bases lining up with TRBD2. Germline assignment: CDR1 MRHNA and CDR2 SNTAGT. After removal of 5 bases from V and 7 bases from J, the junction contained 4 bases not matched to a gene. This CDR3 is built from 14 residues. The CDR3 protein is CASSTGTSGHTQYF. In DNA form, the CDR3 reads TGTGCCAGCAGTACCGGGACTAGCGGGCATACGCAGTATTTT.

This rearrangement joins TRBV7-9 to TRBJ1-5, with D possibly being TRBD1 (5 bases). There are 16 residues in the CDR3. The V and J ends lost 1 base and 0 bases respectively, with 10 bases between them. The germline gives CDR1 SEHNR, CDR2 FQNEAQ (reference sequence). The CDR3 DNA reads TGTGCCAGCAGCTTAGGACAGCCTAATAGCAATCAGCCCCAGCATTTT. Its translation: CASSLGQPNSNQPQHF.

CDR3 in DNA: TGTGCCAGCAACGTGGACTCTTCGAACACCGGGGAGCTGTTTTTT. This encodes CASNVDSSNTGELFF. V is TRBV7-2 and J is TRBJ2-2; TRBD2 is a possible D gene (5 bases). V was pared by 7 bases and J by 0 bases, with 12 bases between. Germline lookup yields CDR1 SGHTA and CDR2 FQGNSA. The CDR3 extends over 15 amino acids.

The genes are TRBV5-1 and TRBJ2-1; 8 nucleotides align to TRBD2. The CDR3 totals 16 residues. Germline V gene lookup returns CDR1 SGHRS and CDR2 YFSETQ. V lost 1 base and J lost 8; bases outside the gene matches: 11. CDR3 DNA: TGCGCCAGCAGCTTGATCGGGGCTAGCGGGTGGGATGAGCAGTTCTTC. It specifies CASSLIGASGWDEQFF.

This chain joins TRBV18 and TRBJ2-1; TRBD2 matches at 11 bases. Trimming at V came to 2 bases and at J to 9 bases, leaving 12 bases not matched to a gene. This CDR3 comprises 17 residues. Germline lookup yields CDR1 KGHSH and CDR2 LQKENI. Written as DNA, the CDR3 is TGTGCCAGCTCACCAAAGTCTAGCGGGAGGCTGGGGAGTGAGCAGTTCTTC. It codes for CASSPKSSGRLGSEQFF.

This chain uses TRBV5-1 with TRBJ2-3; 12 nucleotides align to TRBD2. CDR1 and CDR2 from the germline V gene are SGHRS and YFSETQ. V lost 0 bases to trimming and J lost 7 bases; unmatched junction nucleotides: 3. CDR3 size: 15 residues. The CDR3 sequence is CASSLGLAGDNTQYF. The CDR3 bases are TGCGCCAGCAGCTTGGGACTAGCGGGGGACAATACGCAGTATTTT.

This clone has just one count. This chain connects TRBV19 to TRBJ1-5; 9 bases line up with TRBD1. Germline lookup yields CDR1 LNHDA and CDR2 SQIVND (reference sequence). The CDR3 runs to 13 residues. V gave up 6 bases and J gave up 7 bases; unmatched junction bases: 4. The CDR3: CASRRGQGQPQHF. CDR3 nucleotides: TGTGCCAGTAGGCGGGGACAGGGACAGCCCCAGCATTTT.